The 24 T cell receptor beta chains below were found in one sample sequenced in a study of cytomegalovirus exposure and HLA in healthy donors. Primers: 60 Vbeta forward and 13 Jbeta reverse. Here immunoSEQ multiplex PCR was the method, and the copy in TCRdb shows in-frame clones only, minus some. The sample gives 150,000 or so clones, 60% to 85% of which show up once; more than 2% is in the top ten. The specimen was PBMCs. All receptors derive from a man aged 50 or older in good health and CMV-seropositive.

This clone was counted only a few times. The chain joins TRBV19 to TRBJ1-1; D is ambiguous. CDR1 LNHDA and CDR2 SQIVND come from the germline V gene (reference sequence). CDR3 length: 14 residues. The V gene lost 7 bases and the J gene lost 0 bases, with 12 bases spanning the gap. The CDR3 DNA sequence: TGTGCCAGTACCCAACAGTACATGAACACTGAAGCTTTCTTT. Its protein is CASTQQYMNTEAFF.

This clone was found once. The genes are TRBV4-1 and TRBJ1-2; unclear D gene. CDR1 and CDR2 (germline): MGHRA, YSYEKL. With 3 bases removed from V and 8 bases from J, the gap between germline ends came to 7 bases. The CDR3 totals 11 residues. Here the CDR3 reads CASSQTSGYTF. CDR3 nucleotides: TGCGCCAGCAGCCAGACATCAGGCTACACCTTC.

The CDR3 DNA sequence: TGTGCCAGCAGCCCGACTGCGGGGGTCGGCTACGAGCAGTACTTC. Encoded protein: CASSPTAGVGYEQYF. The chain uses TRBV9 and TRBJ2-7, with 7 nucleotides matching TRBD2. The CDR3 consists of 15 residues. Germline V lookup: CDR1 SGDLS, CDR2 YYNGEE. Unmatched junction bases numbered 10, after V lost 4 bases and J lost 3 bases.

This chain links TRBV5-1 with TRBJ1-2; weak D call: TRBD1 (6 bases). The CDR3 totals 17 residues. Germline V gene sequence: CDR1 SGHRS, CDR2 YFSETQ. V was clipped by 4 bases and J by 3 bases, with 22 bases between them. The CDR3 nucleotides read TGCGCCAGCAGCAAGAACGACCCGGGACAAAACTACTATGGCTACACCTTC. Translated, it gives CASSKNDPGQNYYGYTF.

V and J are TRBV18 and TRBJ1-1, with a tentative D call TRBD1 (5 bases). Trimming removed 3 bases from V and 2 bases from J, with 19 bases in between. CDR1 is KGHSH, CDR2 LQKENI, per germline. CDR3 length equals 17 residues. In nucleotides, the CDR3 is TGTGCCAGCTCACCTTCCACAGGCCCCATTACCAACACTGAAGCTTTCTTT. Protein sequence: CASSPSTGPITNTEAFF.

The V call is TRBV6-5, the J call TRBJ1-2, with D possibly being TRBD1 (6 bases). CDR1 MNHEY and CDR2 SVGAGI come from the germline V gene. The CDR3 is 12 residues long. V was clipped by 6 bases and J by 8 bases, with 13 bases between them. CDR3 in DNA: TGTGCCAGCAGACAGGGCAGGTGGGGCTACACCTTC. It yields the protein CASRQGRWGYTF.

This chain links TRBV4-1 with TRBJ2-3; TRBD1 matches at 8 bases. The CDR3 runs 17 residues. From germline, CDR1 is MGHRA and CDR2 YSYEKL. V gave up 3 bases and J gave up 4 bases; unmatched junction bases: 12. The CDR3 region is CASSHLFGRQGSDTQYF. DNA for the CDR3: TGCGCCAGCAGCCACCTCTTCGGTAGACAGGGGTCAGATACGCAGTATTTT.

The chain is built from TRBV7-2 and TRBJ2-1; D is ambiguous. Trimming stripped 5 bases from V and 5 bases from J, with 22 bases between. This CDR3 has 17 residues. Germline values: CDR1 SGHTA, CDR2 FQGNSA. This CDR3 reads CASSVLPFQPQNNEQFF. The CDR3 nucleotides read TGTGCCAGCAGCGTACTCCCCTTTCAGCCACAGAACAATGAGCAGTTCTTC.

The CDR3 loop reads CASSFSEATYGYTF. The CDR3, as DNA: TGCGCCAGCAGCTTTTCGGAGGCCACCTATGGCTACACCTTC. The gene calls are TRBV5-1 and TRBJ1-2; D not resolved. This CDR3 region has 14 residues. V lost 2 bases to trimming and J lost 4 bases, with 12 bases between them. Germline loops: CDR1 SGHRS, CDR2 YFSETQ.

CDR3 sequence: CASSLPGTGRDYGYTF. In DNA form, the CDR3 reads TGTGCCAGCAGTCTCCCCGGGACAGGGCGGGACTATGGCTACACCTTC. V usage is TRBV28 and J usage is TRBJ1-2; 9 bases are a match to TRBD1. The CDR3 sequence is 16 residues long. V was pared by 5 bases and J by 3 bases, with 10 bases of the junction left unmatched. Germline CDR1 is MDHEN and CDR2 is SYDVKM.

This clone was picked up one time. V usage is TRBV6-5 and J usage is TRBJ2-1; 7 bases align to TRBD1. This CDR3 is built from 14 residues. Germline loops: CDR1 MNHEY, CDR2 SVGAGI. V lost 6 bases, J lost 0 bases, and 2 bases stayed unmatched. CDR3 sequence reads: CASSRGSSYNEQFF. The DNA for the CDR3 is TGTGCCAGCAGCAGGGGGAGCTCCTACAATGAGCAGTTCTTC.

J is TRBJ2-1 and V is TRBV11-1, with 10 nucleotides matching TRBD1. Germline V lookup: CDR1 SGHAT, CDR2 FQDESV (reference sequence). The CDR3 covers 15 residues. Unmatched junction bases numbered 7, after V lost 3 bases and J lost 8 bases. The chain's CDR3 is CASSLAGDRGDEQFF. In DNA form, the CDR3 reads TGTGCCAGCAGCTTGGCCGGGGACAGGGGCGATGAGCAGTTCTTC.

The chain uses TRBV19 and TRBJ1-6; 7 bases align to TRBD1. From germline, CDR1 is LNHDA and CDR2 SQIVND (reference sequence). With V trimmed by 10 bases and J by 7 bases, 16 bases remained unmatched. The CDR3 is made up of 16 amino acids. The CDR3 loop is CATRAPGQAKNSPLHF. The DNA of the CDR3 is TGTGCCACCAGGGCCCCAGGACAGGCGAAGAATTCACCCCTCCACTTT. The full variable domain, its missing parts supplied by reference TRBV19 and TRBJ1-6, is DGGITQSPKYLFRKEGQNVTLSCEQNLNHDAMYWYRQDPGQGLRLIYYSQIVNDFQKGDIAEGYSVSREKKESFPLTVTSAQKNPTAFYLCATRAPGQAKNSPLHFGNGTRLTVT.

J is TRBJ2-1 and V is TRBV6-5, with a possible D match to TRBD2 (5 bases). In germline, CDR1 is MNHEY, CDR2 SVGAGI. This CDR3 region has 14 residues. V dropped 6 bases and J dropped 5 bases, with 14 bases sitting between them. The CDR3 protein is CASRPRGWNNEQFF. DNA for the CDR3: TGTGCCAGCAGACCCCGGGGTTGGAACAATGAGCAGTTCTTC.

In DNA form, the CDR3 reads TGTGCCAGCAGCGTGCCTAGCGGGGCCCGCGGAGATGAGCAGTTCTTC. Protein: CASSVPSGARGDEQFF. The chain combines TRBV7-6 with TRBJ2-1; the match to TRBD2 covers 9 bases. The CDR3 length is 16 residues. The germline V gene has CDR1 SGHVS and CDR2 FNYEAQ. The junction had 13 bases not matched to a gene; V was cut back by 5 bases and J by 8 bases.

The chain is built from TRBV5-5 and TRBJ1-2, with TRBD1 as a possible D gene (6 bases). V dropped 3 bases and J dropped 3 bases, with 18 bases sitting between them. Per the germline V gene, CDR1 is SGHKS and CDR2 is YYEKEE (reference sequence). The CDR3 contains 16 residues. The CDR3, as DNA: TGTGCCAGCAGCTGGGGGCAGGGGAGATTCGACTATGGCTACACCTTC. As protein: CASSWGQGRFDYGYTF.

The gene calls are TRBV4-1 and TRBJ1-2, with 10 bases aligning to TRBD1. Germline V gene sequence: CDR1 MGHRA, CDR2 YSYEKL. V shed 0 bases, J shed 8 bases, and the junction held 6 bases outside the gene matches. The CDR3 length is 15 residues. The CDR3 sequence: CASSQESTGGRGYTF. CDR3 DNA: TGCGCCAGCAGCCAAGAGTCGACAGGGGGCAGGGGCTACACCTTC.

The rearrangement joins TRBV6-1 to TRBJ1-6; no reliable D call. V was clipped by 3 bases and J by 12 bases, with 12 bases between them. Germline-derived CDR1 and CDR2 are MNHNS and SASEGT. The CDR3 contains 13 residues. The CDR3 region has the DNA TGTGCCAGCAGTGACACACCGTGGCAACCCCTCCACTTT. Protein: CASSDTPWQPLHF.

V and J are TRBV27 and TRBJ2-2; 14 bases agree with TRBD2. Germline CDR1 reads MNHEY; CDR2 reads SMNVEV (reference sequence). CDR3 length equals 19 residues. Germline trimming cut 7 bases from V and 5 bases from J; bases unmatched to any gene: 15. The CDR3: CASTTRGTSGGLVTGELFF. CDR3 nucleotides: TGTGCCAGCACCACTAGGGGGACTAGCGGGGGTCTTGTTACCGGGGAGCTGTTTTTT.

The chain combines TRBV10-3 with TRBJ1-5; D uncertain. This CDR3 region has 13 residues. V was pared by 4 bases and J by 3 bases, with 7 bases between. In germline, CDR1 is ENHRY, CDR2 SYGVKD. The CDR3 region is CAISGNYNQPQHF. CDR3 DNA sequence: TGTGCCATCAGTGGAAACTACAATCAGCCCCAGCATTTT.

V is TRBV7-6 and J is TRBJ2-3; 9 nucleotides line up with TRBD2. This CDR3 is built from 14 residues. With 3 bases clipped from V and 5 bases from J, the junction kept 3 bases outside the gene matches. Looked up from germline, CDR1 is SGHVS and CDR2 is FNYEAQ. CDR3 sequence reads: CASSFAGGKDTQYF. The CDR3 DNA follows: TGTGCCAGCAGCTTCGCGGGGGGGAAAGATACGCAGTATTTT.

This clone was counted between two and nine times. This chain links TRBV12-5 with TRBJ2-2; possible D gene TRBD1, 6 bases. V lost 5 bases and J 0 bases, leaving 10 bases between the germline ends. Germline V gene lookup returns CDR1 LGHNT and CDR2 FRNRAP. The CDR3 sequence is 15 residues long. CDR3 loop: CASGPGTSNTGELFF. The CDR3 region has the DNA TGTGCTAGTGGTCCAGGGACATCGAACACCGGGGAGCTGTTTTTT.

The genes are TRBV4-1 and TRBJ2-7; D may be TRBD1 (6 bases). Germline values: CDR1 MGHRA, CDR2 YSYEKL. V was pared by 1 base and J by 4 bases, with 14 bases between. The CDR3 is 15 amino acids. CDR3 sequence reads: CASSQVVQGQYEQYF. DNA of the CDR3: TGCGCCAGCAGCCAAGTGGTACAGGGCCAATACGAGCAGTACTTC.

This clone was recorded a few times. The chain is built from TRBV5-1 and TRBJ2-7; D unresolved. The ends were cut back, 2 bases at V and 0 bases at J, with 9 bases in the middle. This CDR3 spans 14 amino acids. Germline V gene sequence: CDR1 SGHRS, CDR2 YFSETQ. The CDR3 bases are TGCGCCAGCAGCTTTCGGGTAAACTCCTACGAGCAGTACTTC. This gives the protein CASSFRVNSYEQYF.